The clone carrying this T cell receptor (beta chain) has a count of ten or more. This sample was included in a study of T-cell reconstitution after alpha-beta-depleted transplantation in children. For TCRbeta, the library was prepared with unique molecular identifiers. Each CDR3 protein gets one entry after TCRdb re-called the PCR reads with MiXCR. Among about 690,000 distinct CDR3 sequences listed, around 17% were seen once. The CDR3 totals 15 residues. From germline, CDR1 is DFQATT and CDR2 SNEGSKA (reference sequence). With 3 bases clipped from V and 7 bases from J, the junction kept 11 bases outside the gene matches.

The chain is built from TRBV20-1 and TRBJ1-4; 7 bases map to TRBD1. The material sequenced was PBMCs from the stem cell graft donor, taken from the stem cell graft. The TCR sequence derives from a human donor who donated a stem cell graft to a child with acute myeloid leukemia. In nucleotides, the CDR3 is TGCAGTGCTAGTCTTCTCCGACAGGGCGGTGAAAAACTGTTTTTT. Translation gives CSASLLRQGGEKLFF.